This T cell receptor (beta chain) was sequenced in a study of cytomegalovirus exposure and HLA in healthy donors. Worth noting for this clone: Antigen: not known.

The V gene end was trimmed by 5 bases and the J gene end by 4 bases; junction bases not matched to a gene: 9. This CDR3 is built from 15 residues. Looked up from germline, CDR1 is LNHDA and CDR2 is SQIVND (reference sequence). The study ran its PCR with 60 Vbeta and 13 Jbeta primers. Sequencing used immunoSEQ multiplex PCR; TCRdb keeps in-frame clones, though not all of them. In the table there are 150,000 to 200,000 clones, about 70% of which are singletons. The study, taken as a whole, reports: TCR association rates varied by HLA locus in a later analysis, with DRB1 highest and HLA-C lowest.

The sequenced sample consisted of PBMCs. This receptor was taken from a male donor in good health and CMV-seronegative. This rearrangement joins TRBV19 to TRBJ1-1; 8 bases align to TRBD1. CDR3 DNA: TGTGCCAGTAGTTGGACAGGGTTGGCGGTCACTGAAGCTTTCTTT. Translating gives CASSWTGLAVTEAFF.